Below are 24 T cell receptor beta chains sequenced from a single sample in a study of sequential checkpoint blockade in melanoma. Some clones are missing from TCRdb's copy, which holds only in-frame ones; the method was immunoSEQ multiplex PCR. The sample carries fewer than 15,000 clones, roughly four fifths recorded once. Sample treatment: randomized to nivolumab then ipilimumab (arm A) or the reverse (arm B). Specimen: CD8+ T cells sorted from blood (inferred from file names), collected from a patient given nivolumab and ipilimumab in sequence. All receptors derive from a human donor with melanoma.

This clone is judged medium-sized (0.01 to 0.1%). This chain links TRBV19 with TRBJ2-7; TRBD1 agrees at 7 bases. The ends lost 5 bases at V and 3 bases at J; junction bases unmatched: 4. The CDR3 is 13 amino acids. Germline V CDR1 and CDR2: LNHDA, SQIVND (reference sequence). CDR3 in amino acids: CASSPGTVYEQYF. CDR3 sequence (DNA): TGTGCCAGTAGTCCCGGGACAGTCTACGAGCAGTACTTC.

The chain couples TRBV29-1 to TRBJ2-7, with 8 bases that match TRBD1. The CDR3 contains 12 residues. V dropped 6 bases and J dropped 3; count of bases not matched to a gene: 4. Germline-derived CDR1 and CDR2 are SQVTM and ANQGSEA. The CDR3 coding sequence is TGCAGCGTGGATGACAGGGGCTACGAGCAGTACTTC. It specifies CSVDDRGYEQYF.

This chain links TRBV7-9 with TRBJ1-2, with D hard to call. This CDR3 has 13 amino acids. Trimming removed 1 base from V and 6 bases from J, with 9 bases in between. Germline V CDR1 and CDR2: SEHNR, FQNEAQ (reference sequence). Here the CDR3 reads CASSLVRQDGYTF. The CDR3, as DNA: TGTGCCAGCAGCTTAGTTAGGCAGGATGGCTACACCTTC.

The J gene is TRBJ2-5, the V gene TRBV28; D may be TRBD2 (5 bases). The CDR3 is made up of 17 amino acids. V was pared by 6 bases and J by 0 bases, with 20 bases between. The V gene's germline CDR1 is MDHEN and CDR2 SYDVKM. This CDR3 is CASSYASGSGNQETQYF. CDR3 nucleotides: TGTGCCAGCAGCTATGCGTCGGGGAGTGGAAACCAAGAGACCCAGTACTTC.

V gene TRBV7-9 combines with J gene TRBJ1-6, with TRBD1 matching over 9 bases. This CDR3 is built from 15 residues. Germline loops: CDR1 SEHNR, CDR2 FQNEAQ (reference sequence). J was trimmed by 9 bases and V by 6 bases; bases with no gene match: 9. The CDR3, as DNA: TGTGCCAGCAGGAGTGGACAGGGGACGGGTTCACCCCTCCACTTT. Translated, it gives CASRSGQGTGSPLHF.

V is TRBV20-1 and J is TRBJ2-1; D call uncertain. Trimming took off 6 bases at V and 6 bases at J, with 9 bases between the two ends. The CDR3 contains 11 residues. The germline gives CDR1 DFQATT, CDR2 SNEGSKA (reference sequence). CDR3 nucleotide sequence: TGCAGTGCCGCTGCGCTCAATGAGCAGTTCTTC. Protein sequence: CSAAALNEQFF.

This sequence joins TRBV5-3 and TRBJ1-2, with TRBD1 matching over 8 bases. TRBV5-3 is an ORF, with its function uncertain. V lost 4 bases, J lost 4 bases, and 6 bases stayed unmatched. CDR3 length equals 14 residues. The CDR3 reads CARSPDRGSYGYTF. Here the CDR3 DNA reads TGTGCCAGAAGCCCCGACAGGGGAAGCTATGGCTACACCTTC.

This sequence joins TRBV9 and TRBJ2-1; TRBD2 agrees at 15 bases. CDR3 length: 18 residues. Unmatched junction bases numbered 9, after V lost 0 bases and J lost 8 bases. CDR1 is SGDLS, CDR2 YYNGEE, per germline. The CDR3 nucleotides read TGTGCCAGCAGCGTAGGGGGGACTAGCGGGGGGCCCTTAGATGAGCAGTTCTTC. Amino acids: CASSVGGTSGGPLDEQFF.

This clone was observed a handful of times. The rearrangement links TRBV5-1 to TRBJ2-7, with 7 bases fitting TRBD1. The CDR3 totals 14 residues. V lost 3 bases, J lost 3 bases, and 6 bases stayed unmatched. CDR1 SGHRS and CDR2 YFSETQ come from the germline V gene. This CDR3 reads CASSWVQGDYEQYF. The CDR3 coding sequence is TGCGCCAGCAGCTGGGTCCAGGGGGACTACGAGCAGTACTTC.

This sequence joins TRBV7-7 and TRBJ1-4; D gene unclear. CDR3 length equals 13 residues. The ends were cut back, 1 base at V and 6 bases at J, with 6 bases in the middle. Germline V gives CDR1 SSHAT, CDR2 FNYEAQ (reference sequence). The CDR3 loop is CASSLGQYEKLFF. The CDR3 bases are TGTGCCAGCAGCTTAGGGCAGTATGAAAAACTGTTTTTT.

This clone was recorded once. V is TRBV30 and J is TRBJ2-7, with a weak D call TRBD1 (6 bases). The CDR3 contains 13 residues. Trimming pared 3 bases from V and 4 bases from J, leaving 13 bases between. Germline loops: CDR1 GTSNPN, CDR2 SVGIG (reference sequence). CDR3 DNA: TGTGCCTGGAGGGGGGCGACAGAGTACGAGCAGTACTTC. Translated, it gives CAWRGATEYEQYF. The whole variable domain, remainder taken from reference TRBV30 and TRBJ2-7, is SQTIHQWPATLVQPVGSPLSLECTVEGTSNPNLYWYRQAAGRGLQLLFYSVGIGQISSEVPQNLSASRPQDRQFILSSKKLLLSDSGFYLCAWRGATEYEQYFGPGTRLTVT.

The chain uses TRBV4-1 and TRBJ1-2; tentative D call: TRBD1 (5 bases). Germline CDR1 MGHRA, CDR2 YSYEKL. Trimming removed 0 bases from V and 5 bases from J, with 13 bases in between. The CDR3 runs to 15 residues. CDR3 nucleotide sequence: TGCGCCAGCAGCCAAGAGGAAGGGGTTCGGTATGGCTACACCTTC. It yields the protein CASSQEEGVRYGYTF.

For this clone: Other DNA sequences within the sample encode an identical CDR3. The chain joins TRBV5-1 to TRBJ1-5; a possible D gene is TRBD1 (6 bases). The V end was cut by 0 bases, the J end by 2 bases, with 6 bases between. From germline, CDR1 is SGHRS and CDR2 YFSETQ. This CDR3 has 14 residues. The CDR3 DNA follows: TGCGCCAGCAGCTTGGAGGGGGGCAATCAGCCCCAGCATTTT. Residues: CASSLEGGNQPQHF.

The count of this clone is one. V is TRBV19 and J is TRBJ2-2; D is uncertain. Trimming took off 10 bases at V and 0 bases at J, with 15 bases between the two ends. From germline, CDR1 is LNHDA and CDR2 SQIVND (reference sequence). CDR3 length: 15 amino acids. In DNA form, the CDR3 reads TGTGCCACCTCCCCGACTTACACGAACACCGGGGAGCTGTTTTTT. It yields the protein CATSPTYTNTGELFF.

This clone appeared a few times. The genes are TRBV9 and TRBJ1-3; 9 bases align to TRBD1. Germline V lookup: CDR1 SGDLS, CDR2 YYNGEE. Losses at the gene ends were 3 bases for V and 2 bases for J; bases not matched to a gene: 6. The CDR3 covers 16 residues. This chain's CDR3 is CASSAGQGLTGNTIYF. CDR3 bases: TGTGCCAGCAGCGCCGGACAGGGGTTAACTGGAAACACCATATATTTT.

J is TRBJ2-7 and V is TRBV28; 8 bases map to TRBD1. Losses at the gene ends were 2 bases for V and 5 bases for J; bases not matched to a gene: 11. The CDR3 loop spans 16 amino acids. Germline V gene lookup returns CDR1 MDHEN and CDR2 SYDVKM. The CDR3 DNA is TGTGCCAGCAGTTTAATGGTTTCCGGGACAGGCCACGAGCAGTACTTC. As protein: CASSLMVSGTGHEQYF.

This clone turned up a few times. J is TRBJ2-7 and V is TRBV7-9; 7 bases are shared with TRBD2. Germline V gene data show CDR1 as SEHNR and CDR2 as FQNEAQ (reference sequence). This CDR3 has 16 residues. V was clipped by 1 base and J by 2 bases; unmatched bases: 8. CDR3 coding DNA: TGTGCCAGCAGCTTAGACGGTAGCGGGCCCACCTACGAGCAGTACTTC. It encodes CASSLDGSGPTYEQYF.

This chain links TRBV4-2 with TRBJ2-1, with TRBD2 identical over 12 bases. V shed 0 bases, J shed 7 bases, and the junction held 10 bases outside the gene matches. This CDR3 is 18 amino acids long. Germline assignment: CDR1 LGHNA and CDR2 YNFKEQ. The CDR3 region is CASSQDPGTSGLLNEQFF. CDR3 in DNA: TGTGCCAGCAGCCAAGACCCGGGGACTAGCGGGCTCCTAAATGAGCAGTTCTTC.

This chain links TRBV9 with TRBJ1-6, with 10 bases that match TRBD1. The CDR3 totals 15 residues. Germline values: CDR1 SGDLS, CDR2 YYNGEE. The J segment lost 9 bases and the V segment lost 3 bases, leaving 6 bases of the junction unmatched. The CDR3 is CASSARGQGFSPLHF. Here the CDR3 DNA reads TGTGCCAGCAGCGCCCGGGGACAGGGGTTTTCACCCCTCCACTTT. Combining the CDR3 with reference TRBV9 and TRBJ1-6 gives the whole variable domain DSGVTQTPKHLITATGQRVTLRCSPRSGDLSVYWYQQSLDQGLQFLIQYYNGEERAKGNILERFSAQQFPDLHSELNLSSLELGDSALYFCASSARGQGFSPLHFGNGTRLTVT.

This clone is judged medium-sized. The chain uses TRBV5-6 and TRBJ1-1; 10 positions agree with TRBD1. Trimming at V came to 6 bases and at J to 0 bases, leaving 8 bases not matched to a gene. Germline V gene data show CDR1 as SGHDT and CDR2 as YYEEEE. The CDR3 is 16 residues long. The CDR3 is CASTFFGTGVNTEAFF. The CDR3 DNA reads as TGTGCCAGCACCTTTTTTGGGACAGGGGTGAACACTGAAGCTTTCTTT.

The chain carries TRBV14 and TRBJ1-2; 8 bases are a match to TRBD1. Germline V gene data show CDR1 as SGHDN and CDR2 as FVKESK. This CDR3 contains 14 residues. With 4 bases clipped from V and 8 bases from J, the junction kept 9 bases outside the gene matches. The CDR3 nucleotides read TGTGCCAGCAGCCCTCCCGGACAGGGTAGAGGCTACACCTTC. It is translated as CASSPPGQGRGYTF.

The chain employs TRBV27 and TRBJ2-3, with unresolved D. The ends were cut back, 5 bases at V and 1 base at J, with 19 bases in the middle. Germline V lookup: CDR1 MNHEY, CDR2 SMNVEV (reference sequence). CDR3 length equals 17 residues. The CDR3 DNA reads as TGTGCCAGCAGTACCAACCTAGTGATCCGCGGCACAGATACGCAGTATTTT. The encoded protein is CASSTNLVIRGTDTQYF.

This clone was counted only a few times. The chain carries TRBV7-9 and TRBJ2-1; 8 nucleotides match TRBD1. Germline trimming cut 4 bases from V and 0 bases from J; bases unmatched to any gene: 5. This CDR3 spans 16 amino acids. Germline lookup yields CDR1 SEHNR and CDR2 FQNEAQ (reference sequence). CDR3 sequence reads: CASSYGQGRSYNEQFF. The CDR3 nucleotides read TGTGCCAGCAGCTATGGACAGGGCCGCTCCTACAATGAGCAGTTCTTC.

V and J are TRBV4-1 and TRBJ2-2, with TRBD1 matching over 9 bases. The CDR3 sequence is 15 residues long. Germline CDR1 is MGHRA and CDR2 is YSYEKL. The ends lost 4 bases at V and 1 base at J; junction bases unmatched: 1. The CDR3 nucleotides read TGCGCCAGCAGCCCGGGACAGGGGAACACCGGGGAGCTGTTTTTT. Amino acids: CASSPGQGNTGELFF.